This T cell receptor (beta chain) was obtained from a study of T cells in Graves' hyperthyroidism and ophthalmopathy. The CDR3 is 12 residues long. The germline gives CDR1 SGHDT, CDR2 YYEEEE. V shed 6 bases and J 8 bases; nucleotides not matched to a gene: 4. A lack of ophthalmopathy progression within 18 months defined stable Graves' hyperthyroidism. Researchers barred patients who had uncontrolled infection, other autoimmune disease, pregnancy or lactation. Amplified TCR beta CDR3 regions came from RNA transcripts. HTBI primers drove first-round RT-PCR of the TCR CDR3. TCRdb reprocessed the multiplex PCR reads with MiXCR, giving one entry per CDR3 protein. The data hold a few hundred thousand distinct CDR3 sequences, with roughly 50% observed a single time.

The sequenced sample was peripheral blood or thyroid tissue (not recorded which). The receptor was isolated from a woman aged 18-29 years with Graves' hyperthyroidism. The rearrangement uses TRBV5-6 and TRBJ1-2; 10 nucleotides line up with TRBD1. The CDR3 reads CASIQTGGGYTF. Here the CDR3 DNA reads TGTGCCAGCATCCAGACAGGGGGCGGCTACACCTTC.